The rows below give T cell receptor beta chains drawn from one sample of a study of identical twins. TCRdb redid the calling of the 5' RACE reads with MiXCR, one entry per CDR3 protein. The sample consists of some 630,000 distinct CDR3 sequences, about 7.6% of them appearing once. The data also belong to a second study, concerning yellow fever vaccine responses in identical twins.

Sequenced sample: PBMCs. These receptors were obtained from a woman between 18 and 29 years old in good health. Each CDR3 is given with its conserved first and last residue. Fields, in order: D gene, V gene, clone size, CDR3 length, J gene, CDR3 protein, CDR3 DNA. A D gene is named only where the DNA matches it firmly. Where a row states a size, it is once, few, many or the class of an expanded clone; other rows omit it.

>.|TRBV5-1|.|17|TRBJ2-6
CASSFLQSLSGANVLTF
TGCGCCAGCAGCTTCTTACAGAGCCTCTCCGGGGCCAACGTCCTGACTTTC
>.|TRBV10-2|few|13|TRBJ2-7
CASSAGVGYEQYF
TGCGCCAGCAGTGCGGGAGTAGGCTACGAGCAGTACTTC
>.|TRBV12-3/TRBV12-4|many|11|TRBJ2-5
CASSLSGYQYF
TGTGCCAGCAGTTTATCTGGTTACCAGTACTTC
>.|TRBV7-2|.|17|TRBJ2-1
CASSYYSGDSSYNEQFF
TGTGCCAGCAGCTATTATAGCGGGGACAGCTCCTACAATGAGCAGTTCTTC
>TRBD2|TRBV5-1|.|16|TRBJ2-5
CASRPSLAGDGETQYF
TGCGCCAGCAGACCTTCACTAGCGGGAGATGGAGAGACCCAGTACTTC
>.|TRBV2|.|15|TRBJ2-2
CASSIETSNTGELSF
TGTGCCAGCAGTATCGAAACATCGAACACCGGGGAGCTGTCTTTT
>.|TRBV12-3/TRBV12-4|few|13|TRBJ2-7
CASSFGRAGEQYF
TGTGCCAGCAGTTTCGGACGGGCCGGCGAGCAGTACTTC
>TRBD2|TRBV11-2|many|15|TRBJ2-1
CASSWSGSRNNEQFF
TGTGCCAGCAGCTGGAGCGGGAGCCGTAACAATGAGCAGTTCTTC
>TRBD1|TRBV3-1|few|16|TRBJ1-2
CASSQVGQARIYGYTF
TGTGCCAGCAGCCAAGTAGGACAGGCCCGTATCTATGGCTACACCTTC
>TRBD1|TRBV11-2|many|15|TRBJ1-1
CASSLGRGRETEAFF
TGTGCCAGCAGCTTAGGCAGGGGGCGGGAAACTGAAGCTTTCTTT
>.|TRBV5-6|many|16|TRBJ2-2
CASSLILHTPTGELFF
TGTGCCAGCAGCTTGATCCTTCACACGCCCACCGGGGAGCTGTTTTTT
>.|TRBV2|few|14|TRBJ2-1
CASKGNPSYNEQFF
TGTGCCAGCAAGGGAAACCCGTCCTACAATGAGCAGTTCTTC
>.|TRBV11-2|.|13|TRBJ2-7
CASSLNGGNEQYF
TGTGCCAGCAGCTTAAACGGGGGAAACGAGCAGTACTTC
>.|TRBV5-1|few|14|TRBJ1-1
CASSSIPGRTEAFF
TGCGCCAGCAGCTCCATTCCAGGAAGAACAGAAGCTTTCTTT
>TRBD1|TRBV14|many|17|TRBJ2-2
CASSHPGQGPSTGELFF
TGTGCCAGCAGCCACCCGGGACAGGGGCCTTCCACCGGGGAGCTGTTTTTT
>.|TRBV7-8|many|13|TRBJ1-5
CASSLESGRPQHF
TGTGCCAGCAGCTTAGAGTCGGGACGGCCCCAGCATTTT
>TRBD2|TRBV29-1|.|14|TRBJ2-7
CSVYSGTTSYEQYF
TGCAGCGTGTACTCCGGGACTACCTCCTACGAGCAGTACTTC
>.|TRBV27|few|13|TRBJ2-1
CASSLGRTLEQFF
TGTGCCAGCAGTTTAGGACGGACCCTGGAGCAGTTCTTC
>.|TRBV5-7|once|12|TRBJ2-1
CAMSPGYNEQFF
TGTGCCATGAGCCCCGGGTACAATGAGCAGTTCTTC
>TRBD2|TRBV10-3|many|15|TRBJ2-1
CAIGRTSGRINEQFF
TGTGCCATCGGACGGACTAGCGGGAGGATCAATGAGCAGTTCTTC
>TRBD1|TRBV20-1|many|12|TRBJ1-6
CSGQDRGSPLHF
TGCAGTGGTCAGGACAGGGGATCACCCCTCCACTTT
>.|TRBV29-1|many|12|TRBJ2-1
CSVEILGNEQFF
TGCAGCGTCGAGATCTTGGGGAATGAGCAGTTCTTC
>.|TRBV5-1|.|14|TRBJ1-4
CASSTGPVGEKLFF
TGCGCCAGCAGCACCGGGCCGGTGGGTGAAAAACTGTTTTTT
>TRBD2|TRBV4-1|many|16|TRBJ2-7
CASSQELGASGREQYF
TGCGCCAGCAGCCAAGAGTTGGGCGCTAGCGGAAGGGAGCAGTACTTC
>.|TRBV10-3|.|13|TRBJ2-7
CAISQLPTYEQYF
TGTGCCATCTCGCAGTTGCCAACCTACGAGCAGTACTTC
>.|TRBV15|few|16|TRBJ2-1
CATSRVALSSYNEQFF
TGTGCCACCAGCAGAGTAGCTCTCAGCTCCTACAATGAGCAGTTCTTC
>TRBD1|TRBV12-3/TRBV12-4|few|18|TRBJ2-6
CASRKKGQVLSGANVLTF
TGTGCCAGCAGGAAAAAGGGACAGGTCCTCTCTGGGGCCAACGTCCTGACTTTC
>TRBD1|TRBV11-1|many|21|TRBJ2-4
CASSQSPGTGGSRLAKNIQYF
TGTGCCAGCAGCCAAAGCCCGGGGACAGGGGGCTCCCGATTAGCCAAAAACATTCAGTACTTC
>.|TRBV27|many|14|TRBJ1-2
CASRIPGSYYGYTF
TGTGCCAGCAGAATCCCAGGGAGTTACTATGGCTACACCTTC
>TRBD1|TRBV11-1|many|18|TRBJ1-5
CASSSGLYRGDGNQPQHF
TGTGCCAGCAGCTCTGGGTTGTACAGGGGTGACGGCAATCAGCCCCAGCATTTT
>TRBD2|TRBV12-3/TRBV12-4|.|18|TRBJ2-7
CASSTRTSGSLRTYEQYF
TGTGCCAGCAGTACCCGGACTAGCGGGAGTCTCCGGACCTACGAGCAGTACTTC
>TRBD1|TRBV3-1|few|14|TRBJ1-6
CASSPTGIDSPLHF
TGTGCCAGCAGCCCGACAGGGATAGATTCACCCCTCCACTTT
>.|TRBV3-1|.|12|TRBJ2-5
CASSLWTETQYF
TGTGCCAGCAGCCTTTGGACTGAGACCCAGTACTTC
>TRBD1|TRBV6-4|.|15|TRBJ2-1
CASSLTGSRGNEQFF
TGTGCCAGCAGTCTGACAGGGAGTAGGGGCAATGAGCAGTTCTTC
>.|TRBV29-1|many|18|TRBJ2-7
CSVEDPQGYQQGSYEQYF
TGCAGCGTTGAAGATCCCCAAGGGTACCAACAGGGATCCTACGAGCAGTACTTC
>TRBD2|TRBV20-1|few|14|TRBJ2-1
CSAPRGSSYNEQFF
TGCAGTGCTCCCCGCGGGAGCTCCTACAATGAGCAGTTCTTC
>TRBD2|TRBV11-1|many|17|TRBJ2-3
CASSSRSRLAGADTQYF
TGTGCCAGCAGCTCCAGAAGCCGACTAGCGGGAGCTGATACGCAGTATTTT
>TRBD2|TRBV29-1|few|16|TRBJ2-2
CSVVPTSGANTGELFF
TGCAGCGTTGTCCCCACTAGCGGGGCGAACACCGGGGAGCTGTTTTTT
>TRBD2|TRBV5-1|few|15|TRBJ2-1
CASSSRSAGGREQFF
TGCGCCAGCAGCTCGCGGTCAGCGGGAGGTCGTGAGCAGTTCTTC
>.|TRBV20-1|few|14|TRBJ1-5
CSASSGTANQPQHF
TGCAGTGCTTCCTCCGGGACCGCTAATCAGCCCCAGCATTTT
>.|TRBV20-1|.|16|TRBJ2-2
CCARETGTRNTGELFF
TGCTGTGCTAGAGAAACCGGGACACGGAACACCGGGGAGCTGTTTTTT
>.|TRBV29-1|.|11|TRBJ2-1
CSSWGGVEQFF
TGCAGCTCATGGGGTGGGGTTGAGCAGTTCTTC
>TRBD1|TRBV28|many|16|TRBJ1-5
CASSDRAQPYNQPQHF
TGTGCCAGCAGTGACAGGGCTCAACCTTACAATCAGCCCCAGCATTTT